Presented here are 3 T cell receptor beta chains from one specimen sequenced in a study of blood T cell repertoires in COVID-19. The protocol was immunoSEQ multiplex PCR, while the TCRdb copy is restricted to in-frame clones and leaves out a portion. The sample yields around 120,000 clones, 60% to 85% seen once. Input material: peripheral blood. These receptors came from a man between 65 and 85 years old with acute or convalescent COVID-19.

This rearrangement joins TRBV28 to TRBJ2-5, with D perhaps TRBD1 (6 bases). The CDR3 is 14 residues long. CDR1 and CDR2 from the germline V gene are MDHEN and SYDVKM. The germline V and J ends were trimmed by 6 bases and 3 bases, with 14 bases remaining between them. The CDR3 protein is CASRTMDRKETQYF. The CDR3 DNA is TGTGCCAGCAGAACGATGGACAGAAAAGAGACCCAGTACTTC. Full variable domain (rest looked up from reference TRBV28 and TRBJ2-5): DVKVTQSSRYLVKRTGEKVFLECVQDMDHENMFWYRQDPGLGLRLIYFSYDVKMKEKGDIPEGYSVSREKKERFSLILESASTNQTSMYLCASRTMDRKETQYFGPGTRLLVL.

The chain uses TRBV19 and TRBJ1-6, with 8 bases identical to TRBD1. V trimming: 5 bases; J trimming: 8 bases; junction bases outside the gene matches: 8. This CDR3 comprises 15 residues. The germline gives CDR1 LNHDA, CDR2 SQIVND (reference sequence). The CDR3 region is CASSPQQGAYSPLHF. The CDR3 nucleotides are TGTGCCAGTAGTCCGCAGCAGGGGGCTTATTCACCCCTCCACTTT.

This clone has more than one count but fewer than ten. The gene calls are TRBV5-6 and TRBJ1-4; unclear D gene. CDR1 and CDR2 (germline): SGHDT, YYEEEE. The CDR3 sequence is 16 residues long. Trimming pared 3 bases from V and 5 bases from J, leaving 17 bases between. CDR3 in amino acids: CASSSGGHMGNEKLFF. The CDR3 DNA reads as TGTGCCAGCAGCTCCGGAGGGCACATGGGCAATGAAAAACTGTTTTTT.